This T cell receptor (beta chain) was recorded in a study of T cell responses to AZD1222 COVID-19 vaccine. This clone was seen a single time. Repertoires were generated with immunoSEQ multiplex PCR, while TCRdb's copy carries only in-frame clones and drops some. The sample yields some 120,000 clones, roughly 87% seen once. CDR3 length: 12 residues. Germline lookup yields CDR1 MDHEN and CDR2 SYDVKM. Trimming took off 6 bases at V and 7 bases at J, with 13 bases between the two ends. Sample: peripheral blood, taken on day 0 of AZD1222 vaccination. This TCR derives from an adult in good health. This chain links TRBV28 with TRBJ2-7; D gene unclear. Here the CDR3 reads CASRSIDEEQYF. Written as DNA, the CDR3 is TGTGCCAGCAGGTCCATAGATGAAGAGCAGTACTTC.